This paragraph covers one T cell receptor beta chain sequence. What it recognizes is unknown. At one end, the junction sequence differs from germline, possibly due to a read error. The CDR3 contains 13 residues. Germline V gene data show CDR1 as LGHDT and CDR2 as YNNKEL (reference sequence). Profiling relied on immunoSEQ multiplex PCR, and the TCRdb table lists in-frame clones only, not all of them. The sample includes 95,000 to 150,000 clones, approximately 89% of them seen just once. The source of the sample is a study of T cell responses to AZD1222 COVID-19 vaccine. Notes on the study in general: The peak T cell response came first, and repertoires were sampled only after it. The study identified only five to seven AZD1222 recipients as seropositive at baseline. Donors were largely white British and mainly female; clonal diversity was possibly underestimated.

The TCR originated in an adult in good health. The genes are TRBV3-1 (or the pseudogene TRBV3-2) and TRBJ1-2, with D tentatively TRBD1 (5 bases). Sample: peripheral blood, taken on day 0 of AZD1222 vaccination. The CDR3 DNA sequence: TGTGCCAGCAAGCCATGGGGGGGGACCGGCTGCACCTTC. Translating it yields CASKPWGGTGCTF.